This T cell receptor beta chain was obtained from a study of response to subunit inactivated influenza vaccine. V was clipped by 0 bases and J by 3 bases; unmatched bases: 6. The CDR3 contains 16 residues. Germline-derived CDR1 and CDR2 are SGHRS and YFSETQ. MiXCR was run by TCRdb on the RT-PCR reads, yielding one entry per CDR3 protein. The sample contains roughly 650,000 distinct CDR3 sequences, less than 20% of which appear only once. This clonotype was observed a handful of times. What it recognizes is unknown. General study points: Authors suggested seasonal influenza vaccinations each recruit few new T cells.

The sequence derives from a man aged 50 to 59 who received an inactivated influenza vaccine. The sequencing used PBMCs from blood, collected approximately 12 days after vaccination. This sequence joins TRBV5-1 and TRBJ2-1; 7 bases map to TRBD2. The CDR3 nucleotides read TGCGCCAGCAGCTTGGGGGGTAGCGGGCTCTACAATGAGCAGTTCTTC. Its translation is CASSLGGSGLYNEQFF.